The 22 T cell receptor beta chains presented below share a single source sample, sequenced in a study of blood T cell repertoires in COVID-19. This table comes from immunoSEQ multiplex PCR, and its TCRdb copy is limited to in-frame clones, with some not included. The table shows around 230,000 clones, with roughly 80% occurring only once. Sequencing input: peripheral blood. The receptor source for this set is a woman over 75 with acute or convalescent COVID-19.

The rearrangement links TRBV6-5 to TRBJ2-5; 9 bases match TRBD1. The junction had 2 bases not matched to a gene; V was cut back by 6 bases and J by 3 bases. The CDR3 sequence is 13 residues long. Germline-derived CDR1 and CDR2 are MNHEY and SVGAGI. The CDR3 here is CASRRDREETQYF. CDR3 nucleotide sequence: TGTGCCAGCAGAAGGGACAGGGAAGAGACCCAGTACTTC.

DNA for the CDR3: TGTGCCAGCAGCTTAGTACTAGCGGGGGGAACAGATACGCAGTATTTT. Residues: CASSLVLAGGTDTQYF. This chain uses TRBV7-6 with TRBJ2-3; 12 bases line up with TRBD2. This CDR3 contains 16 residues. The germline CDR1 and CDR2 sequences are SGHVS and FNYEAQ. The J segment lost 3 bases and the V segment lost 1 base, leaving 2 bases of the junction unmatched.

This chain links TRBV2 with TRBJ2-3; D is possibly TRBD2 (6 bases). The V end was cut by 7 bases, the J end by 5 bases, with 16 bases between. This CDR3 is built from 14 residues. The germline V gene has CDR1 SNHLY and CDR2 FYNNEI. CDR3 protein: CASTWAGRVDTQYF. The CDR3 coding sequence is TGTGCCAGCACCTGGGCGGGAAGGGTAGATACGCAGTATTTT.

This rearrangement joins TRBV27 to TRBJ2-3; 7 bases fit TRBD2. Germline loops: CDR1 MNHEY, CDR2 SMNVEV (reference sequence). The CDR3 is made up of 12 amino acids. V lost 6 bases to trimming and J lost 10 bases; unmatched junction nucleotides: 7. DNA for the CDR3: TGTGCCAGCAGCCGGGGACTAATGGCGCAGTATTTT. Translating gives CASSRGLMAQYF.

V and J are TRBV7-7 and TRBJ2-7; 8 bases line up with TRBD1. This CDR3 comprises 15 residues. The J segment lost 7 bases and the V segment lost 0 bases, leaving 8 bases of the junction unmatched. Looked up from germline, CDR1 is SSHAT and CDR2 is FNYEAQ (reference sequence). The CDR3, as DNA: TGTGCCAGCAGCTTAGCGAAGACAGGGGTAAGGGAGCAGTACTTC. Protein: CASSLAKTGVREQYF.

The CDR3 loop is CASRTGVNTGELFF. As DNA, the CDR3 is TGTGCCAGTAGGACAGGGGTGAACACCGGGGAGCTGTTTTTT. The genes are TRBV19 and TRBJ2-2; 8 bases are shared with TRBD1. Germline trimming cut 6 bases from V and 1 base from J; bases unmatched to any gene: 1. This CDR3 region has 14 residues. Per germline, CDR1 LNHDA and CDR2 SQIVND (reference sequence).

The rearrangement links TRBV5-1 to TRBJ2-2, with D perhaps TRBD1 (6 bases). CDR1 is SGHRS and CDR2 is YFSETQ in the germline V gene. V was pared by 4 bases and J by 0 bases, with 13 bases between. CDR3 length equals 16 residues. CDR3 bases: TGCGCCAGCAGCATCGCCGGGACAACGAACACCGGGGAGCTGTTTTTT. Translated, it gives CASSIAGTTNTGELFF.

The V and J genes are TRBV7-9 and TRBJ2-1; 12 positions agree with TRBD2. The V gene's germline CDR1 is SEHNR and CDR2 FQNEAQ (reference sequence). The CDR3 spans 17 residues. V lost 4 bases to trimming and J lost 8 bases; unmatched junction nucleotides: 12. The chain's CDR3 is CASSSGFPGLAGYEQFF. CDR3 coding DNA: TGTGCCAGCAGCTCCGGGTTCCCCGGACTAGCGGGATATGAGCAGTTCTTC. Full variable domain (remainder filled in from reference TRBV7-9 and TRBJ2-1): DTGVSQNPRHKITKRGQNVTFRCDPISEHNRLYWYRQTLGQGPEFLTYFQNEAQLEKSRLLSDRFSAERPKGSFSTLEIQRTEQGDSAMYLCASSSGFPGLAGYEQFFGPGTRLTVL.

CDR3 nucleotides: TGTGCCAGCAGCGGATGGACTCCCTCCACCGGGGAGCTGTTTTTT. Translating it yields CASSGWTPSTGELFF. V gene TRBV5-4 combines with J gene TRBJ2-2; TRBD2 is a possible D gene (5 bases). The V gene lost 4 bases and the J gene lost 4 bases, with 14 bases spanning the gap. Looked up from germline, CDR1 is SGHNT and CDR2 is YYREEE (reference sequence). The CDR3 sequence is 15 residues long. Filled out from reference TRBV5-4 and TRBJ2-2, the complete variable domain reads ETGVTQSPTHLIKTRGQQVTLRCSSQSGHNTVSWYQQALGQGPQFIFQYYREEENGRGNFPPRFSGLQFPNYSSELNVNALELDDSALYLCASSGWTPSTGELFFGEGSRLTVL.

The DNA for the CDR3 is TGTGCCAGCACCACGGGACTAGCCGCTTGGGAGACCCAGTACTTC. Its translation is CASTTGLAAWETQYF. The V call is TRBV2, the J call TRBJ2-5; 9 bases fit TRBD2. From germline, CDR1 is SNHLY and CDR2 FYNNEI. Trimming at V came to 7 bases and at J to 5 bases, leaving 11 bases not matched to a gene. The CDR3 contains 15 residues.

This chain links TRBV5-6 with TRBJ2-2, with 10 bases that match TRBD2. The CDR3 has 16 residues. V was pared by 5 bases and J by 5 bases, with 9 bases of the junction left unmatched. CDR1 SGHDT and CDR2 YYEEEE come from the germline V gene. In DNA, the CDR3 is TGTGCCAGCAGTCCGCTAGCGGGAGTTCGGACCGGGGAGCTGTTTTTT. Translating gives CASSPLAGVRTGELFF.

J is TRBJ2-3 and V is TRBV11-2; maybe TRBD2 (5 bases). From germline, CDR1 is SGHAT and CDR2 FQNNGV. The V end lost 5 bases, the J end lost 0 bases, and 12 bases lay between the germline ends. The CDR3 runs to 15 residues. This CDR3 is CASSQFPGSTDTQYF. CDR3 sequence (DNA): TGTGCCAGCAGCCAATTTCCGGGGAGCACAGATACGCAGTATTTT.

V is TRBV5-1 and J is TRBJ1-4, with a tentative D call TRBD1 (5 bases). The V and J ends lost 0 bases and 7 bases respectively, with 7 bases between them. Looked up from germline, CDR1 is SGHRS and CDR2 is YFSETQ. The CDR3 contains 13 residues. The CDR3 nucleotides are TGCGCCAGCAGCTTGGTCCAGGGTGAAAAACTGTTTTTT. It yields the protein CASSLVQGEKLFF.

The genes are TRBV19 and TRBJ1-5, with TRBD1 matching over 9 bases. Germline values: CDR1 LNHDA, CDR2 SQIVND (reference sequence). This CDR3 region has 13 residues. V was pared by 10 bases and J by 1 base, with 2 bases of the junction left unmatched. The CDR3 spells CATGTGSNQPQHF. The CDR3 DNA reads TGTGCCACCGGGACAGGGAGCAATCAGCCCCAGCATTTT.

CDR3 bases: TGTGCCAGCAGTCCATTAGCTAACTATGGCTACACCTTC. Protein: CASSPLANYGYTF. The V call is TRBV12-3 or TRBV12-4, the J call TRBJ1-2; unclear D gene. The CDR3 extends over 13 amino acids. V was clipped by 5 bases and J by 0 bases, with 7 bases between them.

The J gene is TRBJ1-6, the V gene TRBV4-2; D is uncertain. The CDR3 has 15 amino acids. The ends were cut back, 0 bases at V and 6 bases at J, with 9 bases in the middle. CDR1 is LGHNA, CDR2 YNFKEQ, per germline. The DNA of the CDR3 is TGTGCCAGCAGCCAAGATATCGGTTCTAATTCACCCCTCCACTTT. It is translated as CASSQDIGSNSPLHF.

This clone was picked up a small number of times. J is TRBJ2-7 and V is TRBV19, with 9 bases lining up with TRBD1. The V gene end was trimmed by 8 bases and the J gene end by 2 bases; junction bases not matched to a gene: 10. Germline-derived CDR1 and CDR2 are LNHDA and SQIVND (reference sequence). There are 15 residues in the CDR3. The CDR3 nucleotides are TGTGCCAGTTACAGGGGGCCCTCCCTCACCTACGAGCAGTACTTC. It specifies CASYRGPSLTYEQYF.

This chain joins TRBV28 and TRBJ2-1, with D unresolved. CDR1 is MDHEN, CDR2 SYDVKM, per germline. V lost 6 bases and J lost 0, with 12 bases in between. This CDR3 spans 15 amino acids. CDR3 loop: CASRPTWSSYNEQFF. CDR3 DNA sequence: TGTGCCAGCAGGCCAACTTGGAGCTCCTACAATGAGCAGTTCTTC.

The gene calls are TRBV7-8 and TRBJ2-7; 8 bases align to TRBD1. The CDR3 length is 15 residues. From germline, CDR1 is SGHVS and CDR2 FQNEAQ. The V gene end was trimmed by 2 bases and the J gene end by 7 bases; junction bases not matched to a gene: 10. DNA of the CDR3: TGTGCCAGCAGCTTACTTCCCCAGGGGGCGGATGAGCAGTACTTC. Protein sequence: CASSLLPQGADEQYF.

The chain is built from TRBV14 and TRBJ2-7; the match to TRBD2 covers 8 bases. Germline V gene sequence: CDR1 SGHDN, CDR2 FVKESK. The V segment lost 8 bases and the J segment 0 bases; nucleotides outside the gene matches: 9. This CDR3 contains 15 residues. The DNA of the CDR3 is TGTGCCAGCGACCTAGAAGCGGGGGACTCCTACGAGCAGTACTTC. Translated: CASDLEAGDSYEQYF.

The V gene is TRBV10-2, the J gene TRBJ1-1; unclear D gene. Germline V gene lookup returns CDR1 WSHSY and CDR2 SAAADI. Trimming left V 3 bases short and J 3 bases short, with 8 bases between. The CDR3 contains 13 residues. This chain's CDR3 is CASSDPMYTEAFF. The CDR3 region has the DNA TGCGCCAGCAGTGACCCCATGTACACTGAAGCTTTCTTT.

The DNA of the CDR3 is TGTGCCAGCAGTTTTAGGGGGGGCGGGAATCAGCCCCAGCATTTT. Its protein product is CASSFRGGGNQPQHF. The chain employs TRBV27 and TRBJ1-5, with a tentative D call TRBD1 (6 bases). Per the germline V gene, CDR1 is MNHEY and CDR2 is SMNVEV (reference sequence). Deletions cut 3 bases from V and 4 bases from J, with 13 bases between. The CDR3 totals 15 residues.